Listed below are T cell receptor beta chains from one sample, sequenced in a study of blood T cell repertoires in COVID-19. Data came from immunoSEQ multiplex PCR; TCRdb stores just in-frame clones and leaves some out. The sample has about 200,000 clones, 80% to 90% seen once. Sequencing was performed on peripheral blood. Receptors originate from a man between 60 and 75 years old who had recovered from COVID-19. CDR3s include the opening cysteine and the closing phenylalanine or tryptophan. The order of the fields is D gene, J gene, V gene, clone size, CDR3 protein, CDR3 DNA. The D gene is left open where the match is weak. Clone size is given for some rows only: seen once, a few or many times, or a class if the clone is expanded.

TRBD1 | TRBJ1-1 | TRBV9 | NA | CASSLDRGPTEAFF | TGTGCCAGCAGCTTAGACAGGGGGCCCACTGAAGCTTTCTTT
NA | TRBJ2-3 | TRBV27 | NA | CATRGTAVLAYDTQYF | TGTGCCACGCGGGGCACAGCGGTCCTTGCTTACGATACGCAGTATTTT
TRBD1 | TRBJ1-2 | TRBV7-8 | few | CASSLGGGQGNYGYTF | TGTGCCAGCAGCTTAGGTGGGGGACAGGGGAACTATGGCTACACCTTC
TRBD2 | TRBJ2-5 | TRBV7-9 | NA | CASSLSRTSGDLGQETQYF | TGTGCCAGCAGCTTATCCCGGACTAGCGGGGACTTGGGGCAAGAGACCCAGTACTTC
NA | TRBJ1-2 | TRBV6-2/TRBV6-3 | few | CASSYEVQAVGGYTF | TGTGCCAGCAGTTACGAGGTACAGGCGGTGGGTGGCTACACCTTC
NA | TRBJ1-5 | TRBV6-5 | NA | CASSKLYSGQPQHF | TGTGCCAGCAGTAAACTCTACAGCGGCCAGCCCCAGCATTTT
TRBD2 | TRBJ2-2 | TRBV7-3 | NA | CASSPRTSGSGTGELFF | TGTGCCAGCAGCCCGAGGACTAGCGGGAGTGGCACCGGGGAGCTGTTTTTT
NA | TRBJ2-2 | TRBV25-1 | once | CASSVRNTGELFF | TGTGCCAGCAGTGTCAGAAACACCGGGGAGCTGTTTTTT
TRBD2 | TRBJ2-5 | TRBV7-2 | NA | CASTGTKANQETQYF | TGTGCCAGCACCGGGACTAAGGCGAATCAAGAGACCCAGTACTTC
NA | TRBJ1-4 | TRBV4-1 | NA | CASSPFESGLGELFF | TGCGCCAGCAGCCCCTTTGAGTCAGGGCTAGGGGAACTGTTTTTT
TRBD1 | TRBJ2-7 | TRBV7-9 | NA | CASSFRDRSYEQYF | TGTGCCAGCAGCTTTCGGGACAGGTCCTACGAGCAGTACTTC
NA | TRBJ1-1 | TRBV9 | NA | CASSVKGDTEAFF | TGTGCCAGCAGCGTAAAAGGGGACACTGAAGCTTTCTTT
NA | TRBJ2-7 | TRBV21-1 | NA | CASSKERGDRGIGRYF | TGTGCCAGCAGCAAAGAAAGGGGAGACAGGGGGATCGGGCGGTACTTC
TRBD2 | TRBJ2-7 | TRBV7-9 | few | CASSPSGGPYEQYF | TGTGCCAGCAGCCCAAGCGGGGGCCCCTACGAGCAGTACTTC
NA | TRBJ1-2 | TRBV11-2 | NA | CASSLQGPIVGYTF | TGTGCCAGCAGCTTACAGGGCCCTATCGTGGGCTACACCTTC
TRBD1 | TRBJ1-1 | TRBV19 | NA | CASSSRTGGGTEAFF | TGTGCCAGTAGTTCCAGGACAGGTGGGGGCACTGAAGCTTTCTTT
TRBD1 | TRBJ2-7 | TRBV18 | NA | CASSPNRGSSYEQYF | TGTGCCAGCTCACCGAACAGGGGTTCATCCTACGAGCAGTACTTC
TRBD2 | TRBJ2-3 | TRBV5-4 | NA | CASSEGLAGRTDTQYF | TGTGCCAGCAGCGAAGGACTAGCGGGACGCACAGATACGCAGTATTTT
NA | TRBJ2-5 | TRBV3-1/TRBV3-2 | NA | CASSPEQETQYF | TGTGCCAGCAGCCCCGAGCAAGAGACCCAGTACTTC
TRBD1 | TRBJ2-1 | TRBV7-3 | NA | CASSSPRTGSNEQFF | TGTGCCAGCAGCTCTCCAAGGACAGGGTCTAATGAGCAGTTCTTC
TRBD1 | TRBJ1-2 | TRBV19 | NA | CASRTGGADPFYGYTF | TGTGCCAGTAGGACAGGGGGCGCGGATCCTTTTTATGGCTACACCTTC
NA | TRBJ2-2 | TRBV9 | NA | CASSGGLRTRETGELFF | TGTGCCAGCAGCGGAGGCCTCCGGACGAGGGAGACCGGGGAGCTGTTTTTT
NA | TRBJ2-7 | TRBV28 | NA | CASSFSLSEGYF | TGTGCCAGCAGTTTCTCTTTATCCGAGGGGTACTTC
NA | TRBJ2-1 | TRBV11-2 | NA | CASRAQSPYNEQFF | TGTGCCAGCCGAGCCCAAAGTCCCTACAATGAGCAGTTCTTC
TRBD1 | TRBJ1-1 | TRBV27 | NA | CASSLLGTAYEAFF | TGTGCCAGCAGTTTATTGGGGACAGCCTATGAAGCTTTCTTT
TRBD1 | TRBJ1-6 | TRBV6-6 | NA | CASSYPGQGFPPLHF | TGTGCCAGCAGTTATCCGGGACAGGGCTTTCCACCCCTCCACTTT
TRBD1 | TRBJ1-4 | TRBV5-1 | NA | CASSLQGDNEKLFF | TGCGCCAGCAGCTTGCAGGGGGACAATGAAAAACTGTTTTTT
NA | TRBJ1-2 | TRBV12-3/TRBV12-4 | NA | CASSNQGVSGYTF | TGTGCCAGCAGTAACCAGGGTGTGAGTGGCTACACCTTC
NA | TRBJ2-7 | TRBV7-9 | NA | CASSPGLPAYEQYF | TGTGCCAGCAGCCCGGGACTGCCAGCCTACGAGCAGTACTTC
TRBD1 | TRBJ2-1 | TRBV4-1 | NA | CASSHGDRGSSYNEQFF | TGCGCCAGCAGCCATGGGGACAGGGGGAGCTCCTACAATGAGCAGTTCTTC
NA | TRBJ2-2 | TRBV6-1 | NA | CASSARTGRASGNTGELFF | TGTGCCAGCAGTGCACGGACAGGGCGGGCTAGCGGGAACACCGGGGAGCTGTTTTTT
TRBD1 | TRBJ1-2 | TRBV27 | NA | CASSMTGPYGYTF | TGTGCCAGCAGTATGACAGGGCCCTATGGCTACACCTTC
NA | TRBJ1-4 | TRBV6-6 | NA | CASSYGRTNEKLFF | TGTGCCAGCAGTTACGGTCGGACTAATGAAAAACTGTTTTTT